This T cell receptor (beta chain) was observed in a study of blood T cell repertoires in COVID-19. TCRdb's table, derived via immunoSEQ multiplex PCR, lists solely in-frame clones and lacks some. The profile covers over 120,000 clones, with roughly 90% appearing a single time and about 4.1% taken by the ten largest. This CDR3 region has 13 residues. CDR1 MRHNA and CDR2 SNTAGT come from the germline V gene. V gave up 4 bases and J gave up 5 bases; unmatched junction bases: 4. The chain carries TRBV6-4 and TRBJ1-2, with 7 bases that match TRBD1. Sequenced: PBMCs or T cells enriched from blood (not recorded which). The clonotype originates from a man in his forties or fifties who had recovered from COVID-19. The CDR3 reads CASSGDSLYGYTF. The CDR3 DNA is TGTGCCAGCAGTGGGGACAGCCTATATGGCTACACCTTC.